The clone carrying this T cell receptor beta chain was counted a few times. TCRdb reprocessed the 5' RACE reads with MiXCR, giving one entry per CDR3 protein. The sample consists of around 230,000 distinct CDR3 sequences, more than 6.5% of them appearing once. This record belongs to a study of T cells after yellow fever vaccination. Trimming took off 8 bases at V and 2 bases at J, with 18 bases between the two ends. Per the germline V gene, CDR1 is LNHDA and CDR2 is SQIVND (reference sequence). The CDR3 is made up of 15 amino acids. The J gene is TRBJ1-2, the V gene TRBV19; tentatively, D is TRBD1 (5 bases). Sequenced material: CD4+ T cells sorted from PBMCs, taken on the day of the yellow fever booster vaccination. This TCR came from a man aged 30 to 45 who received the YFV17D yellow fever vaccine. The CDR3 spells CASHPTPGTNYGYTF. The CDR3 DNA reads TGTGCCAGTCACCCCACTCCCGGGACCAACTATGGCTACACCTTC.